What follows describes a single T cell receptor beta chain. Its antigen is still unknown. The stimulus was lysate of CMV-infected fibroblasts, around 10 ug/mL. CD40L/CD69 double-negative CD45RO-high memory CD4+ T cells were collected. The data originate from a study of persistence of HIV-infected CD4 T cells. Points from the study as a whole: Degenerate expanded CDR3beta sequences were enriched among CMV- and Gag-responding cells.

The V end was cut by 1 base, the J end by 5 bases, with 15 bases between. The CDR3 runs to 16 residues. Germline lookup yields CDR1 SGHAT and CDR2 FQNNGV. Sequencing used immunoSEQ version 4 in survey mode. Only in-frame clones appear in the TCRdb table, and some are missing; sequencing was by immunoSEQ multiplex PCR. Among more than 30,000 clones listed, more than 75% were seen once. The V gene is TRBV11-2, the J gene TRBJ2-1; D gene uncertain. The source of this sequence is an adult woman with HIV who was CMV-seropositive. The sequencing used CD4+ T cells sorted from PBMCs after approximately 19-hour stimulation, collected from a patient who received antiretroviral therapy. The CDR3 nucleotides are TGTGCCAGCAGCTTAGTTTTCGGGCTCGGCGACAATGAGCAGTTCTTC. Protein sequence: CASSLVFGLGDNEQFF.